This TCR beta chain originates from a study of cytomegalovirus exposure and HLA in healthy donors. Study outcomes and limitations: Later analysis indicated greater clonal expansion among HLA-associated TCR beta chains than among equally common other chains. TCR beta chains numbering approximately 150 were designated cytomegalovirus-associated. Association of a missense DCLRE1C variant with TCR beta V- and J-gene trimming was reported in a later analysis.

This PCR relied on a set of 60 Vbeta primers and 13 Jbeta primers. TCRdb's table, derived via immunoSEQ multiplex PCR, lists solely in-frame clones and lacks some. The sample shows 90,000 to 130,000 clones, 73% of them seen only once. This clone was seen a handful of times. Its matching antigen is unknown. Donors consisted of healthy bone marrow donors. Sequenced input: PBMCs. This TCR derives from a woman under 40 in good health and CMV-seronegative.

CDR3 protein: CASSVSGVGTDTQYF. For the CDR3, the DNA is TGTGCCAGCAGTGTTTCAGGGGTTGGCACAGATACGCAGTATTTT. The chain has TRBV2 and TRBJ2-3; tentative D call: TRBD1 (6 bases). This CDR3 region has 15 residues. The V and J ends lost 4 bases and 1 base respectively, with 12 bases between them. CDR1 SNHLY and CDR2 FYNNEI come from the germline V gene.